This T cell receptor beta chain was documented in a study of shared clonotypes between healthy human individuals. Overall study: Each donor had three CD4 naive, three CD4 memory, two CD8 naive and one CD8 memory plate.

Turning to this clone: The antigen is undetermined.

Whole-study results and caveats: Roughly 4.6% of naive CD4 clonotypes were common to a few donors.

The CDR3 runs 16 residues. The ends lost 2 bases at V and 2 bases at J; junction bases unmatched: 6. Germline assignment: CDR1 SEHNR and CDR2 FQNEAQ (reference sequence). Sorted-subset replicate PCR reactions were performed with 150 to 200 ng DNA, corresponding to tens of thousands of T cell genomes. Sequencing was performed with immunoSEQ multiplex PCR; in TCRdb, only in-frame clones are kept and a portion is missing. The sample consists of millions of clones, 90% to 95% of them appearing once. This chain links TRBV7-9 with TRBJ2-3; 8 nucleotides match TRBD1. This TCR came from a man aged 18 to 29 in good health. The source material was naive CD4+ T cells sorted from blood. The subset was: CD45RA+ positively selected. The CDR3 loop is CASSLRPGGDTDTQYF. The CDR3, as DNA: TGTGCCAGCAGCTTACGGCCAGGGGGCGACACAGATACGCAGTATTTT.